This T cell receptor (beta chain) stems from a study of cytomegalovirus exposure and HLA in healthy donors. Study findings and constraints: A link between a missense DCLRE1C variant and TCR beta V- and J-gene trimming emerged from a later analysis. In presence/absence analyses, roughly uniform sequencing depth across donors was assumed.

A word on this clone: Its antigen remains unidentified.

This PCR relied on a set of 60 Vbeta primers and 13 Jbeta primers. The table came from immunoSEQ multiplex PCR; TCRdb's copy has only in-frame clones and leaves some out. The sample comprises 95,000 to 110,000 clones, roughly 87% of which are singletons, and 2% to 3% rests with the top ten. The length of the CDR3 is 14 residues. Trimming took off 1 base at V and 1 base at J, with 7 bases between the two ends. Germline V CDR1 and CDR2: SGHAT, FQNNGV. What was sequenced was PBMCs. The chain links TRBV11-2 to TRBJ2-5; no reliable D call. The sequence came from a man younger than 40 in good health and CMV-seropositive. CDR3 nucleotide sequence: TGTGCCAGCAGCTTAGGGCCGCTCCAAGAGACCCAGTACTTC. Residues: CASSLGPLQETQYF.